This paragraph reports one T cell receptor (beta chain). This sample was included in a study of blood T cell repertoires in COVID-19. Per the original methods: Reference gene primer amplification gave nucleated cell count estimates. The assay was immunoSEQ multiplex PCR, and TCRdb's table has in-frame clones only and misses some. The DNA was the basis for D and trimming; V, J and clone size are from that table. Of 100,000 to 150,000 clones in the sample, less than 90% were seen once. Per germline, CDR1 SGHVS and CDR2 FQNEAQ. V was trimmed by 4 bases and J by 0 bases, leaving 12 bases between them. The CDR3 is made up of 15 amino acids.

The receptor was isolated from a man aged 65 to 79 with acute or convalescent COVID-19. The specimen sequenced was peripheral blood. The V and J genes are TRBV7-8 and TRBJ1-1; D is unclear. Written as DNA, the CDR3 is TGTGCCAGCAGCTACTTTACAGTGGTGAACACTGAAGCTTTCTTT. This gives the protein CASSYFTVVNTEAFF. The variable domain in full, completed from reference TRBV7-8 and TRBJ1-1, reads GAGVSQSPRYKVAKRGQDVALRCDPISGHVSLFWYQQALGQGPEFLTYFQNEAQLDKSGLPSDRFFAERPEGSVSTLKIQRTQQEDSAVYLCASSYFTVVNTEAFFGQGTRLTVV.